This T cell receptor beta chain was sequenced during a study of tumor and adjacent non-tumor tissue in lung cancer. Study in general: Stage I to III disease affected 9 to 10 men and about five women aged 31 to 76. Each sample yielded millions of productive TCRbeta reads on average.

No cell sorting was done before RNA was extracted from the tissue. This non-tumor lung sample came from over 3 cm beyond the tumor edge. Germline V gene lookup returns CDR1 SQVTM and CDR2 ANQGSEA. The CDR3 length equals 12 residues, ends included. Of note for this clonotype: Its antigen remains unknown. No DNA is shown, since the ends of the CDR3 on it are uncertain; the CDR3 is the one TCRdb lists.

Study outcomes and limitations: Tumor tissue had significantly higher TCR diversity than normal lung.

The library came from three nested PCR rounds adapted from ARM-PCR protocols. TCRdb analysed the multiplex PCR reads with MiXCR anew, one entry per CDR3 protein. The table shows 60,000 to 85,000 distinct CDR3 sequences, with 76% occurring only once. The clonotype was recovered from a man between 65 and 80 years old with non-small cell lung cancer. Specimen: distant non-tumor lung tissue. The chain is built from TRBV29-1 and TRBJ2-7; the table names TRBD1, a call not compared with the DNA. The CDR3 protein is CSVGQGAHEKYF.